The sample holds a few counts of the clone carrying this T cell receptor (beta chain). These data belong to a study of blood T cells in healthy people across ages. The V end was cut by 11 bases, the J end by 0 bases, with 12 bases between. This CDR3 is 13 amino acids long. Individuals who donated were healthy Caucasians from Russia aged roughly 6 to 100. A J-beta primer mix and a sample-barcoded 5' primer were used in a second PCR of about 7 to 12 cycles. MiXCR was run by TCRdb on the 5' RACE reads, yielding one entry per CDR3 protein. This table has 1.4 million or so distinct CDR3 sequences, 42% appearing once.

The material sequenced was blood. This clonotype was sampled from a woman aged 18-29 years in good health. The V call is TRBV12-3 or TRBV12-4, the J call TRBJ2-3, with D maybe TRBD2 (6 bases). The CDR3 loop reads CAAGTFSTDTQYF. CDR3 in DNA: TGTGCCGCGGGGACTTTCAGCACAGATACGCAGTATTTT.